This TCR beta chain was sequenced for a study of blood T cell repertoires in COVID-19. Study background: COVID-19 samples collected from the United States, Italy and Spain covered acute and convalescent phases. T cells, B-cell-depleted T cells, or PBMCs supplied cDNA or gDNA.

The V end lost 3 bases, the J end lost 4 bases, and 12 bases lay between the germline ends. Germline V gene data show CDR1 as MGHDK and CDR2 as SYGVNS. The CDR3 is 14 residues long. As originally analysed: Counts of nucleated cells, estimated from reference gene primer amplification, were obtained. Measured with immunoSEQ multiplex PCR; TCRdb has only the in-frame clones, and not every one. V, J and clone size are those of that table, while D and trimming were read from the DNA. The sample holds tens of thousands of clones, about 80% seen once. The chain combines TRBV25-1 with TRBJ1-2; D perhaps matches TRBD1 (6 bases). The sequence came from a man in his 70s with acute or convalescent COVID-19. Sequencing was performed on peripheral blood. CDR3 sequence reads: CASSEDSLIYGYTF. CDR3 coding DNA: TGTGCCAGCAGTGAGGACAGCCTAATCTATGGCTACACCTTC.